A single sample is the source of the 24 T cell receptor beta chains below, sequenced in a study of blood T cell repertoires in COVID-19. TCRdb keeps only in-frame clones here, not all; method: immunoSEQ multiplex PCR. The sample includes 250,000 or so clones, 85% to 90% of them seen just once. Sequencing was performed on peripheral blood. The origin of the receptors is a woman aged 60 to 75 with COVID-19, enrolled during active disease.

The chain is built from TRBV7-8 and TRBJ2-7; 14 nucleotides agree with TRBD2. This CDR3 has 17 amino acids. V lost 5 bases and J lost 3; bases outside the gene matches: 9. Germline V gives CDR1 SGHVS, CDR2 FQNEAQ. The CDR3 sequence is CASSHPTSGGESYEQYF. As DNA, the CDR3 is TGTGCCAGCAGCCACCCGACTAGCGGGGGGGAAAGCTACGAGCAGTACTTC.

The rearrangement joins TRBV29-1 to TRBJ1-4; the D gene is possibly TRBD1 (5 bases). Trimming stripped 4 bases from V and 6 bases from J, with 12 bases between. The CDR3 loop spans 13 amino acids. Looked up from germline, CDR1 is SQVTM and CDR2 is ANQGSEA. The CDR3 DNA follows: TGCAGCGTTGTGGGGTGGGGGGATGAAAAACTGTTTTTT. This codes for CSVVGWGDEKLFF.

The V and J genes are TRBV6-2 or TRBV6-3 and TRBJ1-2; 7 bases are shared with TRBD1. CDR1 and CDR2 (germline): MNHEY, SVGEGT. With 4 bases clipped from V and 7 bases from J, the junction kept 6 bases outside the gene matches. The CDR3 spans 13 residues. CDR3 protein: CASSFTGDRGYTF. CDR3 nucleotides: TGTGCCAGCAGTTTTACAGGGGACCGTGGCTACACCTTC.

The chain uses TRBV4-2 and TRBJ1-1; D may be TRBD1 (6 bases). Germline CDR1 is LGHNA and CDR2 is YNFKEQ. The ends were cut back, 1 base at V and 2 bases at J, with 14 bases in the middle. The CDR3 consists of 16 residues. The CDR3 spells CASSQGQEYYNTEAFF. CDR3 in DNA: TGTGCCAGCAGCCAAGGACAGGAATATTACAACACTGAAGCTTTCTTT.

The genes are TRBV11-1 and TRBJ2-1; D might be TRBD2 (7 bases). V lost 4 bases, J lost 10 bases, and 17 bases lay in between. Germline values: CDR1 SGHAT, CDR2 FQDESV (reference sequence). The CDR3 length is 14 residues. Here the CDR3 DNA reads TGTGCCAGCAGCTCCCGGCTGAGGGGGGGGGAGCAGTTCTTC. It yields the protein CASSSRLRGGEQFF.

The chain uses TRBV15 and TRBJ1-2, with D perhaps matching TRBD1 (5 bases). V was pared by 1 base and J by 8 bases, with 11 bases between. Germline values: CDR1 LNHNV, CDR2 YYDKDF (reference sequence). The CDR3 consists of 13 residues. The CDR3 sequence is CATSRGTSGGYTF. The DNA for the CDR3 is TGTGCCACCAGCAGAGGGACATCGGGCGGCTACACCTTC.

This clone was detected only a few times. In nucleotides, the CDR3 is TGTGCCAGCAATGAAGGGGGGGTGACTGAAGCTTTCTTT. Its protein is CASNEGGVTEAFF. The V call is TRBV3-1 (or the pseudogene TRBV3-2), the J call TRBJ1-1; D possibly corresponds to TRBD1 (6 bases). The V and J ends lost 7 bases and 5 bases respectively, with 14 bases between them. Germline V gives CDR1 LGHDT, CDR2 YNNKEL (reference sequence). CDR3 size: 13 residues.

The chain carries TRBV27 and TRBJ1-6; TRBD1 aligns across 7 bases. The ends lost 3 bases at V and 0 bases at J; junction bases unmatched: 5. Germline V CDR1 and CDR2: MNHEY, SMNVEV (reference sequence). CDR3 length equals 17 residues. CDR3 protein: CASSLMAGGSYNSPLHF. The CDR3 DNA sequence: TGTGCCAGCAGTTTGATGGCAGGGGGCTCCTATAATTCACCCCTCCACTTT.

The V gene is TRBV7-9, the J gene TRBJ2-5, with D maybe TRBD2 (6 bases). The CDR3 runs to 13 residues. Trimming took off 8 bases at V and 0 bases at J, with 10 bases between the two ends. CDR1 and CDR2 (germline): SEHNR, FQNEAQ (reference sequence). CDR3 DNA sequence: TGTGCCAGCCTCCGGGGGAACCAAGAGACCCAGTACTTC. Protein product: CASLRGNQETQYF.

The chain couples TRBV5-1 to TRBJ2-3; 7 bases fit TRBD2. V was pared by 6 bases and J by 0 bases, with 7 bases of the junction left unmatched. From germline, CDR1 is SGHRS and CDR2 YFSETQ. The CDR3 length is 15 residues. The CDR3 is CASTPRGTSTDTQYF. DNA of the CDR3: TGCGCCAGCACCCCGCGGGGGACTAGCACAGATACGCAGTATTTT.

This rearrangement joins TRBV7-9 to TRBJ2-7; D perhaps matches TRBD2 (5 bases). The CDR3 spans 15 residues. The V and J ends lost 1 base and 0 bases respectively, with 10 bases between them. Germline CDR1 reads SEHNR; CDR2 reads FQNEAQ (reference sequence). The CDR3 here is CASSLGTSSSYEQYF. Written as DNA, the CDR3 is TGTGCCAGCAGCTTAGGGACTTCGAGCTCCTACGAGCAGTACTTC.

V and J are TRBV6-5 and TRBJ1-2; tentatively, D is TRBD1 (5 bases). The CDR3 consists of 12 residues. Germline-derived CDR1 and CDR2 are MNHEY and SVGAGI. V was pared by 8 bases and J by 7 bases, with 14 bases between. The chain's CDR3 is CASGRGDAGYTF. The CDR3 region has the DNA TGTGCCAGCGGTCGGGGGGACGCTGGCTACACCTTC.

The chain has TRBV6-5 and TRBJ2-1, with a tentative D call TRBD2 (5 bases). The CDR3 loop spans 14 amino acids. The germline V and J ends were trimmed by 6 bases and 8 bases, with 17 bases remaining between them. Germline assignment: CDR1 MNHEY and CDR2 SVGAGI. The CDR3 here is CASRRTGVYDEQFF. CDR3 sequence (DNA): TGTGCCAGCAGGCGGACTGGGGTTTACGATGAGCAGTTCTTC.

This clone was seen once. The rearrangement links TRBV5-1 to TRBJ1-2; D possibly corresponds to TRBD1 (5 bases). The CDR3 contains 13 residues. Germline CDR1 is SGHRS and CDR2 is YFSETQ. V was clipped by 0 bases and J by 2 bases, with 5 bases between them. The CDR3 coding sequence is TGCGCCAGCAGCTTGGGACAGAACTATGGCTACACCTTC. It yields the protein CASSLGQNYGYTF.

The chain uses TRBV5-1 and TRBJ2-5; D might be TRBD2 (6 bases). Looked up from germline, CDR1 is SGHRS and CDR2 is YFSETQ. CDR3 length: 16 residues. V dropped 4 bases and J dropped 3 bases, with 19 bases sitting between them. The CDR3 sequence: CASSPSPTSPKETQYF. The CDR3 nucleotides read TGCGCCAGCAGCCCCTCTCCCACTAGCCCCAAAGAGACCCAGTACTTC.

CDR3 sequence (DNA): TGTGCCAGCAGCCCAGTCAGGGGGAGATATGATGAAAAACTGTTTTTT. Protein product: CASSPVRGRYDEKLFF. V and J are TRBV7-9 and TRBJ1-4; 7 bases align to TRBD1. J lost 6 bases, V lost 5 bases, and 12 bases had no gene match. The CDR3 runs 16 residues. From germline, CDR1 is SEHNR and CDR2 FQNEAQ (reference sequence).

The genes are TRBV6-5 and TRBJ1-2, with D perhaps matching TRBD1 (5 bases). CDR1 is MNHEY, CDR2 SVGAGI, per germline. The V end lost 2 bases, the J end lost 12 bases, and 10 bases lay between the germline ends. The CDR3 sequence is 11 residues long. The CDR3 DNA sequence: TGTGCCAGCAGTTACGGGAGGGACCACACCTTC. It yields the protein CASSYGRDHTF.

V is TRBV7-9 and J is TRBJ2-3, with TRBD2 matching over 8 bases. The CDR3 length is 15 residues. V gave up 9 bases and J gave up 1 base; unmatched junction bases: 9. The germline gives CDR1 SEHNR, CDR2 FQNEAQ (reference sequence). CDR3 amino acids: CASSEGGGRTDTQYF. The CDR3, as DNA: TGTGCCAGTTCGGAGGGCGGGGGGCGCACAGATACGCAGTATTTT.

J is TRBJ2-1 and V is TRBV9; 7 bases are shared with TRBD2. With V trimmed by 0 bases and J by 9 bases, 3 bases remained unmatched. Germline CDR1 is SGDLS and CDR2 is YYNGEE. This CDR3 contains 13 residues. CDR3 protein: CASSVVPSGEQFF. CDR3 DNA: TGTGCCAGCAGCGTAGTGCCTAGCGGTGAGCAGTTCTTC.

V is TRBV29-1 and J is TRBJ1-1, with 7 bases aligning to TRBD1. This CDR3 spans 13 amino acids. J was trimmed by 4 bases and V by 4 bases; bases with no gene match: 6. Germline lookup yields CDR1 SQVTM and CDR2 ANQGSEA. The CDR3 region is CSVGQGMATEAFF. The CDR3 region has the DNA TGCAGCGTTGGACAGGGAATGGCCACTGAAGCTTTCTTT.

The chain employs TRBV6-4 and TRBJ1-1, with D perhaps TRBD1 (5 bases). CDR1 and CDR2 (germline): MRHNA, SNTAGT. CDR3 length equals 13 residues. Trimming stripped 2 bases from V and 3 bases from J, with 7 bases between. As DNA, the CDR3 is TGTGCCAGCAGTGACGGGGCCGACACTGAAGCTTTCTTT. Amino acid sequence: CASSDGADTEAFF.

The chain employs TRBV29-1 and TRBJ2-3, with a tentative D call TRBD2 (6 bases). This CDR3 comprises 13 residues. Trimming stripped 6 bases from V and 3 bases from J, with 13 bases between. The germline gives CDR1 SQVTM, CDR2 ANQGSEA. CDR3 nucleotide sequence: TGCAGCGTAGGAGCCGGGGGTACAGATACGCAGTATTTT. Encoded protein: CSVGAGGTDTQYF.

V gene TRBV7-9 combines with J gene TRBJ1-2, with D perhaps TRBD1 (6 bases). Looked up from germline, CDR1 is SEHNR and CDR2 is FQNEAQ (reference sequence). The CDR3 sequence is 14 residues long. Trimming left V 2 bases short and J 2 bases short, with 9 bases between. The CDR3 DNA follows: TGTGCCAGCAGCTTAATTGGACAGAACTATGGCTACACCTTC. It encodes CASSLIGQNYGYTF. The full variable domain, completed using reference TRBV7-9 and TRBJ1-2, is DTGVSQNPRHKITKRGQNVTFRCDPISEHNRLYWYRQTLGQGPEFLTYFQNEAQLEKSRLLSDRFSAERPKGSFSTLEIQRTEQGDSAMYLCASSLIGQNYGYTFGSGTRLTVV.

CDR3 protein: CAWSVPRGFTQPQHF. In nucleotides, the CDR3 is TGTGCCTGGAGTGTACCTAGGGGGTTTACTCAGCCCCAGCATTTT. The gene calls are TRBV30 and TRBJ1-5, with D possibly being TRBD1 (6 bases). V dropped 0 bases and J dropped 6 bases, with 15 bases sitting between them. The germline V gene has CDR1 GTSNPN and CDR2 SVGIG (reference sequence). CDR3 length: 15 amino acids.